This TCR beta chain is from a study of blood T cell repertoires in COVID-19. At the level of the study: Samples representing acute and convalescent COVID-19 were sourced from the United States, Italy and Spain. Sources were T cells, B-cell-depleted T cells, or PBMCs; the material itself was cDNA or gDNA.

Original handling: Amplified reference gene primers provided the basis for estimating nucleated cell counts. Some clones are missing from TCRdb's copy, which holds only in-frame ones; the method was immunoSEQ multiplex PCR. V, J and clone size derive from that table, while D and trimming were established from the DNA sequence. The table shows approximately 120,000 clones, with more than 70% occurring only once. Germline assignment: CDR1 LNHNV and CDR2 YYDKDF (reference sequence). The V and J ends lost 3 bases and 4 bases, in that order; junction bases with no gene match: 7. The CDR3 has 17 amino acids.

This receptor was taken from a human donor in a cohort sampled during active COVID-19. The chain employs TRBV15 and TRBJ2-1, with 12 bases aligning to TRBD2. Input material: peripheral blood. CDR3 residues: CATSSQATSGSYNEQFF. CDR3 nucleotide sequence: TGTGCCACCAGCAGCCAGGCGACTAGCGGGAGTTACAATGAGCAGTTCTTC.